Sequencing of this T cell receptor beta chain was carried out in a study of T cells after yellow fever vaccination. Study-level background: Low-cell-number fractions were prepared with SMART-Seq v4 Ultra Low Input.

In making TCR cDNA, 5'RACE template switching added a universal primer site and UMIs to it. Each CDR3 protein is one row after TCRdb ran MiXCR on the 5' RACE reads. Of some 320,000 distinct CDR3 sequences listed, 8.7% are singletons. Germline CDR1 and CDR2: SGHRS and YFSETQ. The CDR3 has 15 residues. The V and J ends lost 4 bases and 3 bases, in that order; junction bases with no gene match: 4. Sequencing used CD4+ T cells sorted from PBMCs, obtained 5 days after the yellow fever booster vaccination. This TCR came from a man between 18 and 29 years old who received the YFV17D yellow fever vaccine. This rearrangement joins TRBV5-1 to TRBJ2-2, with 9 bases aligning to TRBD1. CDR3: CASSGRQGDTGELFF. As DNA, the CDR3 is TGCGCCAGCAGCGGCAGACAGGGGGACACCGGGGAGCTGTTTTTT.